This T cell receptor beta chain comes out of a study of OX40 agonist ivuxolimab in advanced cancers. Study as a whole: Clinicians treated patients with ivuxolimab, an agonistic anti-OX40 (CD134) antibody. Each dose-escalation patient presented with hepatocellular carcinoma, melanoma, renal cell or head and neck cancer. Aged roughly 23 to 90 with a mean of 60 years, they were about 78% male.

This CDR3 has 15 amino acids. Per germline, CDR1 MNHNS and CDR2 SASEGT. The germline V and J ends were trimmed by 4 bases and 3 bases, with 16 bases remaining between them. Measured with immunoSEQ multiplex PCR; TCRdb has only the in-frame clones, and not every one. Of around 85,000 clones in the sample, 91% were seen once. The TCR was taken from an adult with an advanced solid tumor such as melanoma, head and neck, liver or kidney cancer. V is TRBV6-1 and J is TRBJ2-7, with D tentatively TRBD1 or TRBD2 (7 bases each). Source: CD4+ or CD8+ T cells sorted from blood, taken in a trial of the OX40 agonist ivuxolimab. As DNA, the CDR3 is TGTGCCAGCAGTGCCCAGGGGGGGTTCATCTACGAGCAGTACTTC. Amino acids: CASSAQGGFIYEQYF.